These 27 T cell receptor beta chains were all obtained from the same sample, sequenced in a study of vaccination effects on CD4 cells after COVID-19. ViraFEST assay sequencing came after antigen-specific CD4+ T cells were expanded with viral peptide pools. A roughly ten-day culture period preceded the isolation of CD4+ T cells. The person was diagnosed with PCR-confirmed SARS-CoV-2 infection between March and December 2020. Repertoires were generated with immunoSEQ multiplex PCR, while TCRdb's copy carries only in-frame clones and drops some. Among 42,000 or so clones listed, roughly 65% were seen once. These receptors' antigens are unknown. This specimen consisted of CD4+ T cells from PBMCs cultured with a peptide pool, obtained before COVID-19 vaccination. These TCRs come from a human donor who had a prior SARS-CoV-2 infection.

V and J are TRBV2 and TRBJ2-7; 7 nucleotides align to TRBD1. J gave up 3 bases and V 3 bases, and 11 bases lay outside the gene matches. CDR1 and CDR2 (germline): SNHLY, FYNNEI. This CDR3 comprises 16 residues. CDR3 in DNA: TGTGCCAGCAGTGACAATACAGGGGCGGTTCTCTACGAGCAGTACTTC. It yields the protein CASSDNTGAVLYEQYF.

This clone was seen a few times. This chain uses TRBV9 with TRBJ2-1; D not resolved. The CDR3 runs 15 residues. The V gene's germline CDR1 is SGDLS and CDR2 YYNGEE. The ends were cut back, 0 bases at V and 2 bases at J, with 9 bases in the middle. The CDR3 spells CASSVASRPYNEQFF. Here the CDR3 DNA reads TGTGCCAGCAGCGTAGCTTCACGTCCCTACAATGAGCAGTTCTTC. Supplemented by reference TRBV9 and TRBJ2-1, the full variable domain reads DSGVTQTPKHLITATGQRVTLRCSPRSGDLSVYWYQQSLDQGLQFLIQYYNGEERAKGNILERFSAQQFPDLHSELNLSSLELGDSALYFCASSVASRPYNEQFFGPGTRLTVL.

This clone turned up a few times. This chain links TRBV19 with TRBJ1-2, with 8 bases fitting TRBD1. V shed 3 bases and J 2 bases; nucleotides not matched to a gene: 5. Per the germline V gene, CDR1 is LNHDA and CDR2 is SQIVND (reference sequence). CDR3 length: 15 amino acids. The CDR3: CASSMLDRVNYGYTF. In nucleotides, the CDR3 is TGTGCCAGTAGTATGCTGGACAGGGTCAACTATGGCTACACCTTC.

The rearrangement joins TRBV5-5 to TRBJ2-3; 7 bases are shared with TRBD2. There are 16 residues in the CDR3. V gave up 0 bases and J gave up 1 base; unmatched junction bases: 5. Germline lookup yields CDR1 SGHKS and CDR2 YYEKEE (reference sequence). The CDR3 nucleotides read TGTGCCAGCAGCTTGGTGGGTAGCGGGCGCACAGATACGCAGTATTTT. It translates to CASSLVGSGRTDTQYF.

This clone has only a few counts. This sequence joins TRBV5-5 and TRBJ2-2, with 8 bases matching TRBD2. Germline V lookup: CDR1 SGHKS, CDR2 YYEKEE (reference sequence). The CDR3 runs 17 residues. Losses at the gene ends were 0 bases for V and 6 bases for J; bases not matched to a gene: 10. The CDR3 sequence is CASSLGARSGGAGELFF. The DNA for the CDR3 is TGTGCCAGCAGCTTGGGGGCCAGGAGCGGGGGAGCCGGGGAGCTGTTTTTT.

The rearrangement uses TRBV5-1 and TRBJ1-4; D is undetermined. The germline V gene has CDR1 SGHRS and CDR2 YFSETQ. V was pared by 2 bases and J by 5 bases, with 10 bases between. The CDR3 is made up of 14 amino acids. CDR3 in DNA: TGCGCCAGCAGCTTCGACGGATGGAATGAAAAACTGTTTTTT. It specifies CASSFDGWNEKLFF.

This clone was counted only a few times. The chain is built from TRBV7-9 and TRBJ2-1; 7 bases align to TRBD1. The CDR3 extends over 15 amino acids. Germline CDR1 is SEHNR and CDR2 is FQNEAQ (reference sequence). J was trimmed by 4 bases and V by 5 bases; bases with no gene match: 8. The CDR3 DNA reads as TGTGCCAGCAGCCACACCCGGGACAGTTACAATGAGCAGTTCTTC. Translation: CASSHTRDSYNEQFF.

The chain recombines TRBV3-1 (or the pseudogene TRBV3-2) with TRBJ1-6; D remains ambiguous. There are 12 residues in the CDR3. Germline CDR1 and CDR2: LGHDT and YNNKEL (reference sequence). With 2 bases removed from V and 11 bases from J, the gap between germline ends came to 7 bases. CDR3 nucleotides: TGTGCCAGCAGCCAATCGGTTCCACCCCTCCACTTT. Its protein is CASSQSVPPLHF.

V is TRBV6-6 and J is TRBJ1-1, with D hard to call. V was trimmed by 5 bases and J by 7 bases, leaving 11 bases between them. This CDR3 is 12 amino acids long. CDR1 and CDR2 (germline): MNHNY, SVGAGI (reference sequence). CDR3 sequence reads: CASSTRWNEAFF. The CDR3 coding sequence is TGTGCCAGCAGTACTCGGTGGAATGAAGCTTTCTTT.

The chain joins TRBV6-2 or TRBV6-3 to TRBJ1-1; TRBD1 aligns across 9 bases. Unmatched junction bases numbered 17, after V lost 6 bases and J lost 3 bases. In germline, CDR1 is MNHEY, CDR2 SVGEGT. The CDR3 length is 18 residues. This CDR3 reads CASSTIGTGSFIDTEAFF. The CDR3 coding sequence is TGTGCCAGCAGCACGATCGGGACAGGGAGTTTTATCGACACTGAAGCTTTCTTT.

J is TRBJ1-2 and V is TRBV2; 9 bases are shared with TRBD1. This CDR3 region has 15 residues. Germline V gene lookup returns CDR1 SNHLY and CDR2 FYNNEI. V shed 6 bases, J shed 4 bases, and the junction held 9 bases outside the gene matches. CDR3 region: CASRYRGRNSYGYTF. CDR3 nucleotide sequence: TGTGCCAGCAGATACAGGGGGCGAAATTCCTATGGCTACACCTTC. The full variable domain, with the rest looked up from reference TRBV2 and TRBJ1-2, is EPEVTQTPSHQVTQMGQEVILRCVPISNHLYFYWYRQILGQKVEFLVSFYNNEISEKSEIFDDQFSVERPDGSNFTLKIRSTKLEDSAMYFCASRYRGRNSYGYTFGSGTRLTVV.

This chain joins TRBV5-1 and TRBJ2-7; maybe TRBD1 (5 bases). CDR1 is SGHRS, CDR2 YFSETQ, per germline. The CDR3 extends over 14 amino acids. Trimming cost V 1 base and J 6 bases, with 14 bases left between them. The DNA of the CDR3 is TGCGCCAGCAGCTTGTGGCAGGGTAGAGGCGAGCAGTACTTC. Translated: CASSLWQGRGEQYF.

This clone is medium-sized (0.01 to 0.1%) by share. The J gene is TRBJ1-2, the V gene TRBV9; 8 positions match TRBD1. The trim removed 3 bases at V and 8 bases at J, leaving 3 bases unmatched. This CDR3 spans 12 amino acids. In germline, CDR1 is SGDLS, CDR2 YYNGEE. The DNA for the CDR3 is TGTGCCAGCAGCGCGACAGGGGTAGGCTACACCTTC. Translation: CASSATGVGYTF.

The chain links TRBV19 to TRBJ2-7, with D perhaps matching TRBD1 or TRBD2 (5 bases each). The CDR3 runs 16 residues. Deletions cut 11 bases from V and 2 bases from J, with 25 bases between. From germline, CDR1 is LNHDA and CDR2 SQIVND (reference sequence). The CDR3 sequence: CADRDQIKPRPYEQYF. DNA of the CDR3: TGTGCCGACCGGGACCAAATTAAACCTCGACCCTACGAGCAGTACTTC.

V gene TRBV11-3 combines with J gene TRBJ1-2; D is unclear. Germline CDR1 reads SGHNT; CDR2 reads YENEEA. V was clipped by 5 bases and J by 7 bases, with 14 bases between them. This CDR3 has 13 residues. CDR3 protein: CASSTLFGLGYTF. The CDR3 DNA reads TGTGCCAGCAGCACCCTCTTTGGGCTTGGCTACACCTTC.

The chain is built from TRBV5-8 and TRBJ2-2; D unresolved. Germline CDR1 SGHTS, CDR2 YDEGEE. Trimming took off 1 base at V and 1 base at J, with 5 bases between the two ends. The CDR3 totals 14 residues. CDR3 DNA sequence: TGTGCCAGCAGCTTGTACTTGAACACCGGGGAGCTGTTTTTT. As protein: CASSLYLNTGELFF. Drawing the rest from reference TRBV5-8 and TRBJ2-2, the complete variable domain is EAGVTQSPTHLIKTRGQQATLRCSPISGHTSVYWYQQALGLGLQFLLWYDEGEERNRGNFPPRFSGRQFPNYSSELNVNALELEDSALYLCASSLYLNTGELFFGEGSRLTVL.

CDR3 amino acids: CASSLGGGGGKLFF. For the CDR3, the DNA is TGTGCCAGCAGCTTAGGAGGGGGTGGAGGAAAACTGTTTTTT. The chain links TRBV7-2 to TRBJ1-4, with D tentatively TRBD1 (6 bases). The germline CDR1 and CDR2 sequences are SGHTA and FQGNSA. CDR3 length equals 14 residues. Trimming removed 1 base at V and 10 bases at J, with 13 bases between.

The chain joins TRBV7-2 to TRBJ2-3, with a weak D call TRBD1 (6 bases). Germline CDR1 reads SGHTA; CDR2 reads FQGNSA. V lost 2 bases, J lost 3 bases, and 9 bases lay in between. The CDR3 sequence is 14 residues long. The CDR3 spells CASSLFRGTDTQYF. DNA of the CDR3: TGTGCCAGCAGCTTATTTAGGGGGACAGATACGCAGTATTTT.

The chain has TRBV11-2 and TRBJ2-1; TRBD2 matches at 14 bases. The CDR3 contains 16 residues. Unmatched junction bases numbered 7, after V lost 5 bases and J lost 7 bases. Germline V lookup: CDR1 SGHAT, CDR2 FQNNGV. The CDR3 DNA is TGTGCCAGCAGCCCCGGACTAGCGGGAGGATTGAATGAGCAGTTCTTC. This translates into CASSPGLAGGLNEQFF.

CDR3 nucleotide sequence: TGTGCCAGCAGCCCCACATTAGGACAGGAGCACTCCTACGAGCAGTACTTC. Amino acid sequence: CASSPTLGQEHSYEQYF. This sequence joins TRBV7-9 and TRBJ2-7, with 7 bases lining up with TRBD1. Unmatched junction bases numbered 13, after V lost 5 bases and J lost 0 bases. The CDR3 contains 17 residues. CDR1 is SEHNR, CDR2 FQNEAQ, per germline (reference sequence).

This clone was seen a few times. This chain uses TRBV4-2 with TRBJ1-1, with TRBD1 matching over 7 bases. The J segment lost 2 bases and the V segment lost 4 bases, leaving 7 bases of the junction unmatched. The CDR3 consists of 15 residues. In germline, CDR1 is LGHNA, CDR2 YNFKEQ. The CDR3 spells CASSLRQGYNTEAFF. DNA of the CDR3: TGTGCCAGCAGCCTACGACAGGGCTACAACACTGAAGCTTTCTTT.

V and J are TRBV7-2 and TRBJ1-3; no reliable D call. CDR3 length: 13 amino acids. From germline, CDR1 is SGHTA and CDR2 FQGNSA. Trimming pared 5 bases from V and 4 bases from J, leaving 9 bases between. The CDR3 DNA follows: TGTGCCAGCAGCCCAGAGCGGGGAAACACCATATATTTT. Translation: CASSPERGNTIYF.

As to this clone: The junction departs from germline at one end; a sequencing error may be responsible. The chain joins TRBV7-9 to TRBJ2-5, with D maybe TRBD2 (5 bases). The CDR3 extends over 13 amino acids. Germline lookup yields CDR1 SEHNR and CDR2 FQNEAQ (reference sequence). For the CDR3, the DNA is TGTGCCAGCAGCCCGACTACCCAAAAGACCCAGTACTTC. Its translation: CASSPTTQKTQYF. Supplemented by reference TRBV7-9 and TRBJ2-5, the full variable domain reads DTGVSQNPRHKITKRGQNVTFRCDPISEHNRLYWYRQTLGQGPEFLTYFQNEAQLEKSRLLSDRFSAERPKGSFSTLEIQRTEQGDSAMYLCASSPTTQKTQYFGPGTRLLVL.

The rearrangement joins TRBV5-8 to TRBJ1-2; possibly TRBD1 for D (6 bases). V shed 1 base and J shed 3 bases, with 7 bases lying between them. This CDR3 has 13 residues. Germline CDR1 SGHTS, CDR2 YDEGEE. The CDR3 sequence: CASSLPGDYGYTF. As DNA, the CDR3 is TGTGCCAGCAGCTTGCCAGGGGACTATGGCTACACCTTC.

This chain links TRBV7-3 with TRBJ2-5, with D possibly TRBD1 on 5 matching bases. Deletions cut 3 bases from V and 4 bases from J, with 9 bases between. The germline CDR1 and CDR2 sequences are SGHTA and FQGTGA. The CDR3 totals 13 residues. Written as DNA, the CDR3 is TGTGCCAGCAGCTTTGGGCAGGGAGAGACCCAGTACTTC. This gives the protein CASSFGQGETQYF.

The chain employs TRBV18 and TRBJ2-1; D unclear. V was trimmed by 3 bases and J by 8 bases, leaving 8 bases between them. Looked up from germline, CDR1 is KGHSH and CDR2 is LQKENI. This CDR3 region has 12 residues. The CDR3 DNA reads as TGTGCCAGCTCACCTGGCCACCATGAGCAGTTCTTC. Encoded protein: CASSPGHHEQFF.

V is TRBV6-5 and J is TRBJ2-1; 12 bases agree with TRBD2. This CDR3 is built from 15 residues. Trimming removed 4 bases from V and 6 bases from J; junction bases left unmatched: 4. Germline V lookup: CDR1 MNHEY, CDR2 SVGAGI. CDR3 coding DNA: TGTGCCAGCAGTTCTAGCGGGGGGGCCTTCAATGAGCAGTTCTTC. It specifies CASSSSGGAFNEQFF.